A selection of T cell receptor beta chains follows, all from one sample in a study of T cell responses to AZD1222 COVID-19 vaccine. Using immunoSEQ multiplex PCR, the repertoire was profiled, and TCRdb retains in-frame clones only, with some absent. The table shows under 100,000 clones, with 80% to 90% occurring only once. The sample consisted of peripheral blood, taken on day 0 of AZD1222 vaccination. The receptor set was obtained from an adult in good health. Each CDR3 is given with its conserved first and last residue. A D gene is named only where the DNA matches it firmly.

NA	TRBJ2-7	TRBV14	TGTGCCAGCAGCCTGACTACCGTAACCTACGAGCAGTACTTC	CASSLTTVTYEQYF
NA	TRBJ1-5	TRBV9	TGTGCCAGCAGCCCAGCGGGGAGGGATCAGCCCCAGCATTTT	CASSPAGRDQPQHF
TRBD1	TRBJ1-3	TRBV4-3	TGCGCCAGCAGCCCTCAGGGGGACAGGACCGTCTCTGGAAACACCATATATTTT	CASSPQGDRTVSGNTIYF
NA	TRBJ1-4	TRBV18	TGTGCCAGCTCACCGGCTAGCGCAACTAATGAAAAACTGTTTTTT	CASSPASATNEKLFF
NA	TRBJ2-7	TRBV19	TGTGCCAGTAGTATAGGACGCTGGGACGAGCAGTACTTC	CASSIGRWDEQYF
NA	TRBJ1-3	TRBV29-1	TGCAGCGTAACGCGGGGGATAGGTGGAAACACCATATATTTT	CSVTRGIGGNTIYF
TRBD1	TRBJ2-6	TRBV6-2/TRBV6-3	TGTGCCAGCAGTAGACTCCCCACAGGGGCTGGGGCCAACGTCCTGACTTTC	CASSRLPTGAGANVLTF
NA	TRBJ2-5	TRBV19	TGTGCCAGTAGCCACAGCCTTGGGAAGGAGACCCAGTACTTC	CASSHSLGKETQYF
NA	TRBJ1-1	TRBV19	TGTGCCAGTAGTACGCCGTCCCGGGGGGCTATGGCTGAAGCTTTCTTT	CASSTPSRGAMAEAFF
NA	TRBJ2-2	TRBV29-1	TGCAGCGTTTACCGGGGGGCGGCAACCGGGGAGCTGTTTTTT	CSVYRGAATGELFF
NA	TRBJ2-1	TRBV4-3	TGCGCCAGCAGCCAGGACTACAATGAGCAGTTCTTC	CASSQDYNEQFF
NA	TRBJ2-2	TRBV18	TGTGCCAGCTCACCGAACCTAGCGATGAACACCGGGGAGCTGTTTTTT	CASSPNLAMNTGELFF
NA	TRBJ1-2	TRBV28	TGTGCCAGCACAACCCGAAGAAACTATGGCTACACCTTC	CASTTRRNYGYTF
NA	TRBJ1-2	TRBV9	TGTGCCAGCAGCCCGCGGACAGCCAGGGGATGGAAATATGGCTACACCTTC	CASSPRTARGWKYGYTF
NA	TRBJ1-2	TRBV28	TGTGCCAGCAGGAGACGCCCGGGCGCCGGGCCCTATGGCTACACCTTC	CASRRRPGAGPYGYTF
NA	TRBJ2-1	TRBV14	TGTGCCAGCAGCCAAGATCTGGGCACGGTGGGTAATGAGCAGTTCTTC	CASSQDLGTVGNEQFF
TRBD2	TRBJ2-7	TRBV18	TGTGCCAGCTCACCGCCTAGCGGAAACTACGAGCAGTACTTC	CASSPPSGNYEQYF